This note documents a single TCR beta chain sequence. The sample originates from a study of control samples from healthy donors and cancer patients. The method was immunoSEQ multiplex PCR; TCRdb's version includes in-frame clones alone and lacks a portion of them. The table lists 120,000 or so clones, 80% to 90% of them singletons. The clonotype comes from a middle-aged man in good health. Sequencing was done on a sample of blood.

CDR3 region: CASSLGVGQVTNTQYF. CDR3 sequence (DNA): TGTGCCAGCAGCTTGGGAGTCGGTCAGGTGACAAATACGCAGTATTTT. The chain uses TRBV5-5 and TRBJ2-3; D gene ambiguous. The CDR3 extends over 16 amino acids. V shed 0 bases and J shed 7 bases, with 18 bases lying between them. Germline V lookup: CDR1 SGHKS, CDR2 YYEKEE (reference sequence). Complete variable domain (other parts from reference TRBV5-5 and TRBJ2-3): DAGVTQSPTHLIKTRGQQVTLRCSPISGHKSVSWYQQVLGQGPQFIFQYYEKEERGRGNFPDRFSARQFPNYSSELNVNALLLGDSALYLCASSLGVGQVTNTQYFGPGTRLTVL.